The text below deals with one TCR beta chain. Researchers prepared the TCRbeta library using unique molecular identifiers, the study reports. In TCRdb, the PCR reads were re-called with MiXCR into one record per CDR3 protein. The sample includes some 340,000 distinct CDR3 sequences, 9% to 12% seen only once; the top ten take approximately 2.3%. The germline V gene encodes CDR1 SGHVS and CDR2 FQNEAQ. This CDR3 spans 15 amino acids. V dropped 6 bases and J dropped 5 bases, with 18 bases sitting between them. This sample stems from a study of T-cell reconstitution after alpha-beta-depleted transplantation in children.

The receptor was isolated from a human donor who donated a stem cell graft to a child with acute lymphoblastic leukemia. The rearrangement links TRBV7-8 to TRBJ2-3; possible D gene TRBD1, 6 bases. Source: PBMCs from the stem cell graft donor, taken from the stem cell graft. The CDR3 bases are TGTGCCAGCAGACCTAGAAGGGGGACCAAAGATACGCAGTATTTT. This gives the protein CASRPRRGTKDTQYF.